Presented here are 19 T cell receptor beta chains from one specimen sequenced in a study of T cell repertoires in cytomegalovirus infection. Antigens for these TCRs are unknown. TCRdb re-called the reads with MiXCR, one entry per CDR3 protein. In the table there are under 850,000 distinct CDR3 sequences, 33% of which are singletons. Sequenced material: cultured PBMCs, taken from culture after CMV antigen stimulation. These TCRs come from a human donor in good health (CMV status not recorded). Some clones in this sample may be carry-over from other donors' samples.

This clonotype came up a few times. The chain employs TRBV7-8 and TRBJ1-1; the D gene is possibly TRBD1 (6 bases). This CDR3 region has 16 residues. V lost 4 bases to trimming and J lost 6 bases, with 21 bases between them. Per the germline V gene, CDR1 is SGHVS and CDR2 is FQNEAQ. As DNA, the CDR3 is TGTGCCAGCAGCTCCACCCTCGGGGGGGCAACGGCTGAAGCTTTCTTT. The encoded protein is CASSSTLGGATAEAFF.

The gene calls are TRBV24-1 and TRBJ2-5; 10 nucleotides match TRBD2. Trimming took 1 base from V and 4 from J; bases not matched to a gene: 2. The CDR3 length is 15 residues. The germline CDR1 and CDR2 sequences are KGHDR and SFDVKD. The DNA for the CDR3 is TGTGCCACCAGTGATTTCCTAGCGGGGGCAGAGACCCAGTACTTC. This gives the protein CATSDFLAGAETQYF.

The chain links TRBV6-5 to TRBJ2-7; D remains unclear. The CDR3 is 16 amino acids. Germline V CDR1 and CDR2: MNHEY, SVGAGI. V lost 0 bases to trimming and J lost 4 bases, with 16 bases between them. The CDR3 DNA is TGTGCCAGCAGTTACTCGAAGGAGTCTTGGGCTTACGAGCAGTACTTC. This sequence encodes CASSYSKESWAYEQYF.

This chain connects TRBV28 to TRBJ1-1; D ambiguous. The CDR3 contains 15 residues. The germline CDR1 and CDR2 sequences are MDHEN and SYDVKM. V lost 2 bases and J lost 1, with 11 bases in between. The CDR3 nucleotides are TGTGCCAGCAGTTTAGGAGGGTTGGGGAACACTGAAGCTTTCTTT. Protein: CASSLGGLGNTEAFF.

There are many counts of this clonotype. The chain is built from TRBV7-2 and TRBJ2-3; TRBD2 matches 8 bases. Trimming at V came to 1 base and at J to 5 bases, leaving 14 bases not matched to a gene. Germline V gene data show CDR1 as SGHTA and CDR2 as FQGNSA. The CDR3 runs 18 residues. CDR3 DNA: TGTGCCAGCAGCTTAGTGGCGGTAATAGCGGGATTCATAGATACGCAGTATTTT. Translating it yields CASSLVAVIAGFIDTQYF.

This clonotype appeared many times. This sequence joins TRBV7-2 and TRBJ1-1, with 7 bases aligning to TRBD1. CDR1 and CDR2 from the germline V gene are SGHTA and FQGNSA. The trim removed 3 bases at V and 1 base at J, leaving 2 bases unmatched. The length of the CDR3 is 14 residues. The CDR3 bases are TGTGCCAGCAGCTTCTACAGGGGGAACACTGAAGCTTTCTTT. This sequence encodes CASSFYRGNTEAFF.

This clonotype was seen just once. The chain joins TRBV20-1 to TRBJ2-7; no clear D. The V and J ends lost 0 bases and 4 bases respectively, with 16 bases between them. Germline V gene data show CDR1 as DFQATT and CDR2 as SNEGSKA (reference sequence). The CDR3 consists of 15 residues. The CDR3 spells CSARDRAVGGYEQYF. The CDR3 DNA sequence: TGCAGTGCTAGAGACCGGGCCGTGGGCGGTTACGAGCAGTACTTC.

This chain joins TRBV10-3 and TRBJ2-7, with TRBD2 matching 14 bases. Germline V gene lookup returns CDR1 ENHRY and CDR2 SYGVKD. This CDR3 comprises 16 residues. The trim removed 4 bases at V and 6 bases at J, leaving 8 bases unmatched. The CDR3 is CAISVSGLAGGSEQYF. CDR3 in DNA: TGTGCCATCAGTGTCTCCGGACTAGCGGGAGGTAGCGAGCAGTACTTC.

V usage is TRBV4-3 and J usage is TRBJ2-7, with 8 bases that match TRBD1. The CDR3 spans 15 residues. CDR1 and CDR2 (germline): LGHNA, YSLEER. J was trimmed by 3 bases and V by 4 bases; bases with no gene match: 8. The CDR3 region is CASSPADRGNYEQYF. The CDR3 region has the DNA TGCGCCAGCAGCCCAGCAGACAGGGGAAACTACGAGCAGTACTTC.

The V and J genes are TRBV5-4 and TRBJ2-2; D gene uncertain. This CDR3 is built from 15 residues. The germline CDR1 and CDR2 sequences are SGHNT and YYREEE (reference sequence). The V end lost 3 bases, the J end lost 4 bases, and 13 bases lay between the germline ends. The CDR3 DNA sequence: TGTGCCAGCAGCTGGGGTCACATGCTCACCGGGGAGCTGTTTTTT. Translated, it gives CASSWGHMLTGELFF.

J is TRBJ1-5 and V is TRBV6-2 or TRBV6-3; D ambiguous. The CDR3 sequence is 14 residues long. V was clipped by 7 bases and J by 9 bases, with 19 bases between them. Per germline, CDR1 MNHEY and CDR2 SVGEGT. DNA of the CDR3: TGTGCCAGCACTGATAGGAGGAATAAGTCGCCCCAGCATTTT. As protein: CASTDRRNKSPQHF.

In this sample, this clonotype turned up a few times. The chain uses TRBV7-8 and TRBJ2-5, with 7 bases identical to TRBD2. The V and J ends lost 3 bases and 1 base, in that order; junction bases with no gene match: 11. The CDR3 consists of 17 residues. Germline CDR1 reads SGHVS; CDR2 reads FQNEAQ. CDR3 region: CASSFPSRGDAQETQYF. CDR3 nucleotide sequence: TGTGCCAGCAGCTTCCCTAGCCGGGGGGACGCCCAAGAGACCCAGTACTTC.

This clonotype was seen repeatedly, ten times or more. The chain uses TRBV7-2 and TRBJ1-6; weak D call: TRBD1 (5 bases). Germline V CDR1 and CDR2: SGHTA, FQGNSA. The CDR3 has 16 amino acids. Trimming took 7 bases from V and 0 from J, leaving 13 bases between them. CDR3 bases: TGTGCCAGCACCCCAAACAGGAGCTCCTATAATTCACCCCTCCACTTT. As protein: CASTPNRSSYNSPLHF.

The rearrangement links TRBV19 to TRBJ2-1, with D perhaps TRBD2 (5 bases). Trimming cost V 3 bases and J 4 bases, with 13 bases left between them. This CDR3 is 15 amino acids long. Germline CDR1 reads LNHDA; CDR2 reads SQIVND (reference sequence). CDR3 nucleotide sequence: TGTGCCAGTAGTATCCGGAGGAGTAAGTACAATGAGCAGTTCTTC. It specifies CASSIRRSKYNEQFF.

The chain recombines TRBV7-2 with TRBJ2-7, with D perhaps matching TRBD2 (5 bases). CDR1 SGHTA and CDR2 FQGNSA come from the germline V gene. The CDR3 has 13 amino acids. The V gene lost 3 bases and the J gene lost 6 bases, with 12 bases spanning the gap. The CDR3 region has the DNA TGTGCCAGCAGCTTTTCCCTACGGGGCGAGCAGTACTTC. Protein product: CASSFSLRGEQYF.

This clonotype was seen ten or more times. CDR3 sequence: CASSLGQAAGAFF. CDR3 DNA sequence: TGTGCCAGCAGCTTAGGACAGGCAGCGGGAGCTTTCTTT. J is TRBJ1-1 and V is TRBV7-8, with D perhaps TRBD1 (6 bases). Looked up from germline, CDR1 is SGHVS and CDR2 is FQNEAQ. V lost 1 base and J 10 bases, leaving 13 bases between the germline ends. CDR3 length: 13 amino acids.

The chain employs TRBV29-1 and TRBJ2-6; perhaps TRBD1 as D (6 bases). The CDR3 is made up of 14 amino acids. Trimming pared 3 bases from V and 1 base from J, leaving 7 bases between. Looked up from germline, CDR1 is SQVTM and CDR2 is ANQGSEA. The CDR3 spells CSVEGASGANVLTF. The CDR3 DNA reads TGCAGCGTTGAGGGGGCTTCTGGGGCCAACGTCCTGACTTTC.

The rearrangement joins TRBV11-2 to TRBJ1-1, with unresolved D. Per germline, CDR1 SGHAT and CDR2 FQNNGV. V was cut by 1 base and J by 5 bases, with 5 bases left in between. The CDR3 length is 12 residues. The CDR3 is CASSLVITEAFF. The CDR3 nucleotides are TGTGCCAGCAGCTTAGTAATAACTGAAGCTTTCTTT.

This clonotype was counted between two and nine times. The chain joins TRBV11-2 to TRBJ2-3; D is perhaps TRBD2 (6 bases). The CDR3 runs 14 residues. With 5 bases removed from V and 2 bases from J, the gap between germline ends came to 11 bases. Germline lookup yields CDR1 SGHAT and CDR2 FQNNGV. The DNA for the CDR3 is TGTGCCAGCAGCCGCGGGATCAACACAGATACGCAGTATTTT. Its protein is CASSRGINTDTQYF.